This T cell receptor (beta chain) is from a study of Graves' ophthalmopathy and Graves' hyperthyroidism. Study-wide findings and caveats: Both an approximately 68% sensitivity and an approximately 72% specificity characterized the model's predictions of ophthalmopathy progression. Most thyroid clonotypes with frequency above 0.001 were detected in blood too.

Ophthalmopathy in the donors was of moderate-to-severe activity, with CAS ≥3, NOSPECS ≥4 and duration under 3 months. This clonotype was recorded at least ten times. Its antigen is unknown. Amplification targeted the TCR beta CDR3 regions, with RNA transcripts as the source material. The library came from an HTBI-primed first-round RT-PCR and a second-round multiplex PCR. TCRdb fed the multiplex PCR reads into MiXCR, producing one record per CDR3 protein. The sample holds 300,000 or so distinct CDR3 sequences; roughly 17% are singletons and the top ten take roughly an eighth. Trimming cost V 6 bases and J 0 bases, with 14 bases left between them. This CDR3 has 15 amino acids.

The specimen was peripheral blood. This receptor was identified in an adult man with Graves' ophthalmopathy. V is TRBV12-3 or TRBV12-4 and J is TRBJ1-1; D not resolved. CDR3 protein: CASRDLRTMNTEAFF. Written as DNA, the CDR3 is TGTGCCAGCAGGGACTTAAGAACGATGAACACTGAAGCTTTCTTT.